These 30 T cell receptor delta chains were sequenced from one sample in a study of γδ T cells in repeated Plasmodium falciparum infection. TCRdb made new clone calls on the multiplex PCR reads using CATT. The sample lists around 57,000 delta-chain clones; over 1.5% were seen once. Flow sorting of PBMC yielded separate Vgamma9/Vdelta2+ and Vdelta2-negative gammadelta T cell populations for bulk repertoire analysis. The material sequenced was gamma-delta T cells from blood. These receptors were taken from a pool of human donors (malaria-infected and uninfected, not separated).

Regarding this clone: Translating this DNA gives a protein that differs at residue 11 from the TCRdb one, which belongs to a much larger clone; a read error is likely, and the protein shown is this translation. The CDR3 loop is CALGEQLRWGLYTDKLIF. CDR3 in DNA: TGTGCTCTTGGGGAACAACTACGATGGGGATTGTACACCGATAAACTCATCTTT. J is TRDJ1 and V is TRDV1, with a possible D match to TRDD3 (6 bases). Since TCRdb gives no J gene, matching the DNA to germline was used here to assign it. This CDR3 contains 18 residues. V lost 1 base to trimming and J lost 0 bases, with 18 bases between them. In germline, CDR1 is TSWWSYY, CDR2 QGS.

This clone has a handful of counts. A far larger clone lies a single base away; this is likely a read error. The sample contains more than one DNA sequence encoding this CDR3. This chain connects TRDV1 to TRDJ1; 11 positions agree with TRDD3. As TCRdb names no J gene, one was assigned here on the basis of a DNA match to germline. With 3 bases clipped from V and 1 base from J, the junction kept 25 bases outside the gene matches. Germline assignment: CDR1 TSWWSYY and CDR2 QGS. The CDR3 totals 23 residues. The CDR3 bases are TGTGCTCTTGGGGACCGGGGGGCAACTTATCTCGTGCTGGGGGATACTACCACCGATAAACTCATCTTT. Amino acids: CALGDRGATYLVLGDTTTDKLIF.

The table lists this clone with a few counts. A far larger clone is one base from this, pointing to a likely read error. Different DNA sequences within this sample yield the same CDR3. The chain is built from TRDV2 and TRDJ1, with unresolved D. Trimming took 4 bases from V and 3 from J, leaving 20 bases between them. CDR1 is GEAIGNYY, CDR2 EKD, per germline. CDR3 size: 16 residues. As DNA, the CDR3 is TGTGCCTGTGATTCCCGTACTACGGGCGGCTCCGATAAACTCATCTTT. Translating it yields CACDSRTTGGSDKLIF.

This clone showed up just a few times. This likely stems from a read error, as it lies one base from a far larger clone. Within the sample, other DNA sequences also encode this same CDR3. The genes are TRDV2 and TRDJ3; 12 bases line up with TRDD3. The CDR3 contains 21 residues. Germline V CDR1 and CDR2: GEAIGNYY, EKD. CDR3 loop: CACDTLLGDTHSSWDTRQMFF. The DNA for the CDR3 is TGTGCCTGTGACACCTTACTGGGGGATACCCATTCCTCCTGGGACACCCGCCAGATGTTTTTC.

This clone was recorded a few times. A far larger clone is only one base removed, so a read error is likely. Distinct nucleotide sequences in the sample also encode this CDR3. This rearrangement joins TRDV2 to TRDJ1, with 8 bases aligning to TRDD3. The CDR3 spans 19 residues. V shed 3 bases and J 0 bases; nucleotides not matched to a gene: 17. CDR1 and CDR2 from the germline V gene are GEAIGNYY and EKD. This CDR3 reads CACDSVLGGSASYTDKLIF. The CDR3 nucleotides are TGTGCCTGTGACTCCGTACTGGGGGGTTCCGCCTCATACACCGATAAACTCATCTTT.

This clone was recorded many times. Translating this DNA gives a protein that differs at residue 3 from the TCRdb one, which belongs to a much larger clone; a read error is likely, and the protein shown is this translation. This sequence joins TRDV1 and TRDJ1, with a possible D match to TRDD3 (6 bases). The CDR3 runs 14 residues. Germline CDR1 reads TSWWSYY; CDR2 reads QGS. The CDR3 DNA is TGTGCTCCTGGGGAACCGGATCCTTTGCTGAAACTCATCTTT. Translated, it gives CAPGEPDPLLKLIF.

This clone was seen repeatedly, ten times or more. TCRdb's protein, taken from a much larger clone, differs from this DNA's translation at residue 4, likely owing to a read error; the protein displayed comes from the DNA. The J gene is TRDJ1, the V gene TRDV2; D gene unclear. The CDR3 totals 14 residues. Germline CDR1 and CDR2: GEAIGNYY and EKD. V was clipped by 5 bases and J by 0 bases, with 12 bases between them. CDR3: CACGALPDTDKLIF. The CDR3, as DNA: TGTGCCTGTGGCGCCCTGCCAGACACCGATAAACTCATCTTT.

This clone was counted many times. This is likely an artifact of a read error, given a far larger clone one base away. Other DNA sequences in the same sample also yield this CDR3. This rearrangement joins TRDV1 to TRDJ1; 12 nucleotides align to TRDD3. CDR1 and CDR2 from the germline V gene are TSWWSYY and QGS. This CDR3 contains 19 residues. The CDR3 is CALIITHGYLLGDTDKLIF. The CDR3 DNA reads TGTGCTCTTATCATTACCCATGGTTATTTACTGGGGGATACCGATAAGCTCATCTTT.

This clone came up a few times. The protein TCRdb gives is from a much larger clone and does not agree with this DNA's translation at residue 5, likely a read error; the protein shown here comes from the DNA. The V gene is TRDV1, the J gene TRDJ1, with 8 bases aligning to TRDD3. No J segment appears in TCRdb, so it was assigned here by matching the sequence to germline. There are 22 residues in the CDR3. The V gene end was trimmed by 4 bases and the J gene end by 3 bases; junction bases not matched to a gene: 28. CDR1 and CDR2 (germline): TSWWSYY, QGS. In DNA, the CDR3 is TGTGCTCTTGGGGGGTTCCTGGAGGCCGTACTGGGGGTTGCCCGGGCCCCCGATAAACTCATCTTT. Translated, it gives CALGGFLEAVLGVARAPDKLIF.

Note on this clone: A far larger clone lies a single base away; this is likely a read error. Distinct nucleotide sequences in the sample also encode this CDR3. CDR3 loop: CALGEAHPPLNTDKLIF. Here the CDR3 DNA reads TGTGCTCTTGGGGAAGCTCATCCCCCTCTTAATACCGACAAACTCATCTTT. The chain employs TRDV1 and TRDJ1; D is unclear. The J gene is not listed in TCRdb, so it was assigned here from a DNA match to germline. Per the germline V gene, CDR1 is TSWWSYY and CDR2 is QGS. The CDR3 loop spans 17 amino acids.

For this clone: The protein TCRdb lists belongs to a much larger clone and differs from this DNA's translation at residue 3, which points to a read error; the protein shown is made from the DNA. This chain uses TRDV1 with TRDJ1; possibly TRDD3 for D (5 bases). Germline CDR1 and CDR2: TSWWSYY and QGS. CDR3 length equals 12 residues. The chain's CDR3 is CAHGELRYKLIF. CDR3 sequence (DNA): TGTGCTCATGGGGAATTGCGGTATAAACTCATCTTT.

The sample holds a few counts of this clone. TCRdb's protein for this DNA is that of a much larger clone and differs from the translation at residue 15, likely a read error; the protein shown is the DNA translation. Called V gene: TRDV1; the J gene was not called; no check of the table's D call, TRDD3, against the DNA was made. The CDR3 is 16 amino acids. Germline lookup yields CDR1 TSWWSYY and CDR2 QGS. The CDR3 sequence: CALGPLGVEHTDKLTF. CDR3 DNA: TGTGCTCTTGGCCCCCTGGGGGTTGAGCACACCGATAAACTCACCTTT.

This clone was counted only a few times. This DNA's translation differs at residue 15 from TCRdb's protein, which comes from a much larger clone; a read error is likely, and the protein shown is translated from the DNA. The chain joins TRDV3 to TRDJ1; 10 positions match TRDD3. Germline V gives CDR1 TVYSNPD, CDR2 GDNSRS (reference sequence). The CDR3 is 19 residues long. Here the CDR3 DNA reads TGTGCCTTTAATCCCCGGGGGATACGGGCCTCTGGGGACACCAATAAACTCATCTTT. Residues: CAFNPRGIRASGDTNKLIF.

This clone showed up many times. The CDR3 loop reads CALGELHVRWYWGMWDKLIF. In nucleotides, the CDR3 is TGTGCTCTTGGGGAACTACACGTCCGCTGGTACTGGGGGATGTGGGATAAACTCATCTTT. The chain is built from TRDV1 and TRDJ1; 10 bases agree with TRDD3. Per germline, CDR1 TSWWSYY and CDR2 QGS. This CDR3 region has 20 residues. The ends lost 0 bases at V and 5 bases at J; junction bases unmatched: 18.

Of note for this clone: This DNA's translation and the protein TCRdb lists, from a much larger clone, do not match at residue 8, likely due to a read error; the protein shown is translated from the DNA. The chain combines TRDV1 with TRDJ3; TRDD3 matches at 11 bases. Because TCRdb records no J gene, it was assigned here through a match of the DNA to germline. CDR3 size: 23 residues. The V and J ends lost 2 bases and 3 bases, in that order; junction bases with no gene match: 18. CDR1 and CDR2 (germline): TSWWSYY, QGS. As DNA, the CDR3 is TGTGCTCTTGGGGAAAGGTCCCCCTTGGGTCTGGGGGATACAGTCTGGGACACCCGACAGATGTTTTTC. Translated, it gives CALGERSPLGLGDTVWDTRQMFF.

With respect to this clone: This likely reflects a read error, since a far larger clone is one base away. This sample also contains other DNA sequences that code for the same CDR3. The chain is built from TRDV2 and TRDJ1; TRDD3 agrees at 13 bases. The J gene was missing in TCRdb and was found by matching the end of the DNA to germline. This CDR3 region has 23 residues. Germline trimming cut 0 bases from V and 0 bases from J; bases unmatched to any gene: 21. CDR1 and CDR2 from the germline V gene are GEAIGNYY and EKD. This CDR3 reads CACDTEFSKLGDTRQTYTDKLIF. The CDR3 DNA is TGTGCCTGTGACACCGAGTTCTCTAAACTGGGGGATACGCGCCAAACGTACACCGATAAACTCATCTTT.

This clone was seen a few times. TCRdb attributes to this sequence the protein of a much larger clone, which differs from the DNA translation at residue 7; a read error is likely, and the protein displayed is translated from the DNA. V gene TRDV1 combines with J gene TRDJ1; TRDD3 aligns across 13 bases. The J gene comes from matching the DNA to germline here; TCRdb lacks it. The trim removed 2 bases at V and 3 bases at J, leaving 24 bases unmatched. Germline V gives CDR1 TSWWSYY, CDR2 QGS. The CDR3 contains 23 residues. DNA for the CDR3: TGTGCTCTTGGGGAAAAGGGACCCTACTACGGGGAACTGGGGGATACGCAAGCCGATAAACTCATCTTT. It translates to CALGEKGPYYGELGDTQADKLIF.

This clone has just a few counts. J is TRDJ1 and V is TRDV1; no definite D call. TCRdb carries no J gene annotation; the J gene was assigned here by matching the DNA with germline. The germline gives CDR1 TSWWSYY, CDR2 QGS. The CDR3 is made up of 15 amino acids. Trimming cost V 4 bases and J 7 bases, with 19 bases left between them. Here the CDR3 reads CALGVLSPGTVKLIF. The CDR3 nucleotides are TGTGCTCTTGGGGTTCTTTCCCCAGGTACGGTTAAACTCATCTTT.

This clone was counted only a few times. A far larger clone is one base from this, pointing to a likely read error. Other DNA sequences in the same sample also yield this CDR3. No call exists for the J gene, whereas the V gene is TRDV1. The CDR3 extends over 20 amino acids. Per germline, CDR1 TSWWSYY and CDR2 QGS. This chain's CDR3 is CALGVLFRHPRGPRADKLIF. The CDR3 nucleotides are TGTGCTCTTGGGGTATTATTCCGTCACCCCAGGGGTCCGAGGGCCGATAAACTCATCTTC.

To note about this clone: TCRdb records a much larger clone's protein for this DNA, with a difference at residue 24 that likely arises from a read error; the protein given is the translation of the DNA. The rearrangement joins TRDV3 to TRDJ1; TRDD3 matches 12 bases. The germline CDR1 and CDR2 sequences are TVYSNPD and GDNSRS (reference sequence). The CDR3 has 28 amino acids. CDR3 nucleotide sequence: TGTGCCTTTGGTGGTTCCTCCCCGCTGGGGGATACGGGGAGCGCATGTTTACGGATAGCTACGTACACCGTTAAACTCATCTTT. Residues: CAFGGSSPLGDTGSACLRIATYTVKLIF.

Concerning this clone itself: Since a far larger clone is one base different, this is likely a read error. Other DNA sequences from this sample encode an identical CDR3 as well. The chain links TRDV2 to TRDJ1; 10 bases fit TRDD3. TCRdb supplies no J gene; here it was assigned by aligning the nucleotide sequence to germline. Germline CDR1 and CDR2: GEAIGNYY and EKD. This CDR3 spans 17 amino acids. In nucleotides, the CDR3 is TGCGCCTGTGCTTCCCTTACTGGGGGATCTTACACCGATAAACTCATCTTT. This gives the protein CACASLTGGSYTDKLIF.

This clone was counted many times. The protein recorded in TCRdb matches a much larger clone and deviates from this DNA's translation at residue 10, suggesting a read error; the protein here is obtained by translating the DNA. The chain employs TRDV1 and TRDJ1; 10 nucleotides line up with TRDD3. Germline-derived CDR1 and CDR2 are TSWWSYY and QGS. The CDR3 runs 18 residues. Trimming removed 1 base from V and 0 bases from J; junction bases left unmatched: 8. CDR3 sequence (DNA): TGTGCTCTTGGGGAACGGACTGGGGGATGTGAGTACACCGATAAACTCATCTTT. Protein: CALGERTGGCEYTDKLIF.

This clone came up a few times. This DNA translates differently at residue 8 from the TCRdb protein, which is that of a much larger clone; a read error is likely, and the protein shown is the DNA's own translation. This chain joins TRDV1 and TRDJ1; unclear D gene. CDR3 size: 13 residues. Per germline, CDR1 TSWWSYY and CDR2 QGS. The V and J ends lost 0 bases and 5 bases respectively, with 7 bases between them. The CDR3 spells CALGELFMDKLIF. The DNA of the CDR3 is TGTGCTCTTGGGGAACTATTCATGGATAAACTCATCTTT.

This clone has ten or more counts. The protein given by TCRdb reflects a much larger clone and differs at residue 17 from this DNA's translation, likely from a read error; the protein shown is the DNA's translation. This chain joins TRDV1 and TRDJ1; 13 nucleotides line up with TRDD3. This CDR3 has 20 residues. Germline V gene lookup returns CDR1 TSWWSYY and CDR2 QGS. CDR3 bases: TGTGCTCTTGGGGATCTCATTTCGTACTGGGGGATACGGCACACCGATGAACTCATCTTT. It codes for CALGDLISYWGIRHTDELIF.

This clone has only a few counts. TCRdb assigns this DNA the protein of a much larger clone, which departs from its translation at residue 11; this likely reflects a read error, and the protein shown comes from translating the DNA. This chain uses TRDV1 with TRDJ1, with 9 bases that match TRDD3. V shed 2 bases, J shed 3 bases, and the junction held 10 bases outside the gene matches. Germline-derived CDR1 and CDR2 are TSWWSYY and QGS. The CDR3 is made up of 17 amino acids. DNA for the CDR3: TGTGCTCTTGGGGAAGCTGTGTACTGGGGGAAGGCCGATAAACTCATCTTT. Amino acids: CALGEAVYWGKADKLIF.

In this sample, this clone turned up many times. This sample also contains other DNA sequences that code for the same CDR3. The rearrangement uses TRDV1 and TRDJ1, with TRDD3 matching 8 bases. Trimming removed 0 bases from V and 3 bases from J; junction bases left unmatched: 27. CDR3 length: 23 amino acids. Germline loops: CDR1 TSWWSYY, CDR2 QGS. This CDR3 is CALGELDLAPTVRLGDSPDKLIF. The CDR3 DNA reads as TGTGCTCTTGGGGAACTAGATTTGGCTCCTACGGTGCGGCTGGGGGACTCCCCCGATAAACTCATCTTT.

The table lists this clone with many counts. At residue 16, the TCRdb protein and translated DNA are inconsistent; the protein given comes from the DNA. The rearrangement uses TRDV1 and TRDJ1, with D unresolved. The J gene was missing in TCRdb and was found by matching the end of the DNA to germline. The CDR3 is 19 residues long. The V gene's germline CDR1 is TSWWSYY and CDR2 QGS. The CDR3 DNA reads TGTGCTCTTGGGGAAAAATTTCCCTTAAGCGGGGTGTACACCGATAGACTCATCTTT. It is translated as CALGEKFPLSGVYTDRLIF.

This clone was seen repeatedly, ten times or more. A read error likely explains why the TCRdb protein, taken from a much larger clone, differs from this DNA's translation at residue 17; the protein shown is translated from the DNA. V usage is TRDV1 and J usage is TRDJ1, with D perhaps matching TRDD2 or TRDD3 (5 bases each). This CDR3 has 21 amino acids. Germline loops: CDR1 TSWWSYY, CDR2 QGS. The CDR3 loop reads CALGDPKDSSILDLYTGKLIF. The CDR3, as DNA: TGTGCTCTTGGGGACCCTAAAGATTCCTCCATACTGGACCTATACACCGGTAAACTCATCTTT.

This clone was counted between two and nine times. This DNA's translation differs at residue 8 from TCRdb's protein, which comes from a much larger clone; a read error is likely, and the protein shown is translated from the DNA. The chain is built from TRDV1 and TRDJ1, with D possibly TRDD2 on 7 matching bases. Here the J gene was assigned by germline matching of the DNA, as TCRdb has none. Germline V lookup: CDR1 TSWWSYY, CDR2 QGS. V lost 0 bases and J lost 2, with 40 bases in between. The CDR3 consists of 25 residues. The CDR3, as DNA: TGTGCTCTTGGGGAACTACAAGGGTACGTCTTCCTAGCTCCTACTGGGAACTATACTACCGATAAACTCATCTTT. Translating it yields CALGELQGYVFLAPTGNYTTDKLIF.

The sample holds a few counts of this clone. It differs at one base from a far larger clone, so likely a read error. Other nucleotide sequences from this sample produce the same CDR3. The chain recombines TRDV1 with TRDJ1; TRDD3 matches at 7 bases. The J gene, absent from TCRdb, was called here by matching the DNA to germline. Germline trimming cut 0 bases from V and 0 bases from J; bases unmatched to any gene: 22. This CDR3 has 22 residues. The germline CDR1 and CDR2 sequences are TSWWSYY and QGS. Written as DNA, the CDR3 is TGTGCTCTTGGGGAACTAGTTTTATCCTGCGCCTTGGGGGACGCAAACACCGATAAACTCATCTTT. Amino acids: CALGELVLSCALGDANTDKLIF.